The next 32 T cell receptor beta chains were all read from a single sample in a study of PD-1 blockade in classical Hodgkin lymphoma. Relapse was seen in all patients after autologous stem cell transplantation, and brentuximab vedotin exposure was variable. TCRdb's copy holds only in-frame clones and misses some; the assay was immunoSEQ multiplex PCR. The sample lists almost 85,000 clones, around 90% occurring once. The specimen was peripheral blood mononuclear cells (PBMCs), collected at baseline. These receptor sequences come from a human donor with classical Hodgkin lymphoma.

V and J are TRBV6-5 and TRBJ1-1, with 8 bases fitting TRBD1. The germline CDR1 and CDR2 sequences are MNHEY and SVGAGI. After removal of 5 bases from V and 7 bases from J, the junction contained 9 bases not matched to a gene. This CDR3 has 14 amino acids. Here the CDR3 reads CASSPLPGGYEAFF. The CDR3 coding sequence is TGTGCCAGCAGTCCACTTCCAGGGGGCTATGAAGCTTTCTTT.

V usage is TRBV9 and J usage is TRBJ1-4; TRBD1 is a possible D gene (5 bases). In germline, CDR1 is SGDLS, CDR2 YYNGEE. V gave up 3 bases and J gave up 7 bases, with 16 bases separating them. The CDR3 covers 15 residues. CDR3 amino acids: CASSAGWGIGEKLFF. CDR3 nucleotides: TGTGCCAGCAGCGCCGGGTGGGGGATTGGTGAAAAACTGTTTTTT.

The V and J genes are TRBV15 and TRBJ1-4, with a weak D call TRBD1 (5 bases). Germline V gene lookup returns CDR1 LNHNV and CDR2 YYDKDF (reference sequence). V lost 2 bases and J 3 bases, leaving 13 bases between the germline ends. The CDR3 runs 16 residues. CDR3 sequence reads: CATSRSSTRANEKLFF. The CDR3 bases are TGTGCCACCAGCAGATCCAGTACCAGGGCTAATGAAAAACTGTTTTTT.

The V gene is TRBV7-9, the J gene TRBJ2-3; D gene ambiguous. The CDR3 runs to 12 residues. Trimming cost V 1 base and J 8 bases, with 7 bases left between them. Germline V CDR1 and CDR2: SEHNR, FQNEAQ (reference sequence). The CDR3 nucleotides read TGTGCCAGCAGCTTAGAAGCTTTTACGCAGTATTTT. Its protein product is CASSLEAFTQYF. The variable domain in full, completed from reference TRBV7-9 and TRBJ2-3, reads DTGVSQNPRHKITKRGQNVTFRCDPISEHNRLYWYRQTLGQGPEFLTYFQNEAQLEKSRLLSDRFSAERPKGSFSTLEIQRTEQGDSAMYLCASSLEAFTQYFGPGTRLTVL.

The V call is TRBV7-2, the J call TRBJ1-1; D is unclear. Germline V lookup: CDR1 SGHTA, CDR2 FQGNSA. The CDR3 is 13 amino acids. Trimming removed 5 bases at V and 3 bases at J, with 10 bases between. For the CDR3, the DNA is TGTGCCAGCAGCATAAGACGGGACACTGAAGCTTTCTTT. This codes for CASSIRRDTEAFF.

The chain couples TRBV4-2 to TRBJ2-1; 9 bases are a match to TRBD2. The V gene end was trimmed by 4 bases and the J gene end by 7 bases; junction bases not matched to a gene: 14. The CDR3 is made up of 17 amino acids. Germline V gene lookup returns CDR1 LGHNA and CDR2 YNFKEQ. The CDR3 here is CASSLRLAGQTSNEQFF. For the CDR3, the DNA is TGTGCCAGCAGCCTCAGGCTAGCGGGACAAACCTCAAATGAGCAGTTCTTC.

This chain joins TRBV30 and TRBJ2-3; possibly TRBD2 for D (5 bases). CDR1 and CDR2 from the germline V gene are GTSNPN and SVGIG (reference sequence). Trimming took 4 bases from V and 8 from J, leaving 10 bases between them. There are 11 residues in the CDR3. The CDR3 nucleotides read TGTGCCTGGACTTCAGCGGCTACGCAGTATTTT. This gives the protein CAWTSAATQYF.

This clone was recorded once. The chain employs TRBV4-1 and TRBJ2-7, with TRBD1 identical over 11 bases. J gave up 6 bases and V 2 bases, and 6 bases lay outside the gene matches. Germline CDR1 and CDR2: MGHRA and YSYEKL. There are 15 residues in the CDR3. The CDR3 sequence is CASSQPGTGGPEQYF. The CDR3 DNA follows: TGCGCCAGCAGCCAACCCGGGACAGGGGGTCCCGAGCAGTACTTC.

This clone was observed a handful of times. The chain recombines TRBV11-2 with TRBJ1-2, with D uncertain. CDR3 length: 14 amino acids. From germline, CDR1 is SGHAT and CDR2 FQNNGV. Trimming stripped 0 bases from V and 8 bases from J, with 13 bases between. The CDR3 nucleotides read TGTGCCAGCAGCTTAGATCAATCCGGGGTCGGCTACACCTTC. Amino acid sequence: CASSLDQSGVGYTF.

This clone was counted a few times. The chain joins TRBV7-6 to TRBJ2-7; 8 bases are shared with TRBD1. Germline values: CDR1 SGHVS, CDR2 FNYEAQ. Losses at the gene ends were 5 bases for V and 6 bases for J; bases not matched to a gene: 9. The CDR3 has 14 residues. CDR3 residues: CASSGGDRGSEQYF. CDR3 DNA sequence: TGTGCCAGCAGCGGAGGAGACAGGGGTTCCGAGCAGTACTTC.

This clone came up once. Other nucleotide sequences from this sample produce the same CDR3. This chain joins TRBV6-5 and TRBJ2-7; TRBD1 aligns across 7 bases. The CDR3 runs to 15 residues. V trimming: 0 bases; J trimming: 1 base; junction bases outside the gene matches: 3. The germline gives CDR1 MNHEY, CDR2 SVGAGI. The CDR3 region is CASSYSGTVSYEQYF. The CDR3 bases are TGTGCCAGCAGTTACTCGGGGACAGTTTCCTACGAGCAGTACTTC.

V usage is TRBV7-9 and J usage is TRBJ1-1; D gene uncertain. The germline CDR1 and CDR2 sequences are SEHNR and FQNEAQ (reference sequence). V lost 4 bases and J 1 base, leaving 16 bases between the germline ends. The length of the CDR3 is 16 residues. The CDR3 sequence is CASSSLDSAKNTEAFF. CDR3 in DNA: TGTGCCAGCAGCTCGCTAGACTCCGCTAAGAACACTGAAGCTTTCTTT. The whole variable domain, remainder taken from reference TRBV7-9 and TRBJ1-1, is DTGVSQNPRHKITKRGQNVTFRCDPISEHNRLYWYRQTLGQGPEFLTYFQNEAQLEKSRLLSDRFSAERPKGSFSTLEIQRTEQGDSAMYLCASSSLDSAKNTEAFFGQGTRLTVV.

This clone was detected once. V and J are TRBV7-9 and TRBJ2-3; the match to TRBD2 covers 10 bases. Germline V gene sequence: CDR1 SEHNR, CDR2 FQNEAQ (reference sequence). V dropped 3 bases and J dropped 4; count of bases not matched to a gene: 13. This CDR3 contains 18 residues. The CDR3 DNA sequence: TGTGCCAGCAGCTTCCTCCTAGCGGGAGTGGGGGCCCCAGATACGCAGTATTTT. Translation gives CASSFLLAGVGAPDTQYF.

This clone was recorded once. The chain combines TRBV7-2 with TRBJ2-3; 10 bases map to TRBD1. The CDR3 is 15 residues long. V dropped 5 bases and J dropped 3; count of bases not matched to a gene: 5. The germline gives CDR1 SGHTA, CDR2 FQGNSA. CDR3 region: CASSRQGATTDTQYF. The CDR3 region has the DNA TGTGCCAGCAGCCGACAGGGGGCGACAACAGATACGCAGTATTTT.

This chain links TRBV28 with TRBJ1-5; TRBD1 is a possible D gene (6 bases). Trimming removed 11 bases from V and 1 base from J, with 18 bases in between. Germline CDR1 MDHEN, CDR2 SYDVKM. This CDR3 has 15 amino acids. Here the CDR3 reads CAASVSGTSNQPQHF. In DNA form, the CDR3 reads TGTGCCGCTTCGGTATCCGGGACAAGCAATCAGCCCCAGCATTTT. Based on the CDR3 plus reference TRBV28 and TRBJ1-5, the full variable domain is DVKVTQSSRYLVKRTGEKVFLECVQDMDHENMFWYRQDPGLGLRLIYFSYDVKMKEKGDIPEGYSVSREKKERFSLILESASTNQTSMYLCAASVSGTSNQPQHFGDGTRLSIL.

The chain recombines TRBV6-1 with TRBJ2-3; no reliable D call. This CDR3 has 13 residues. CDR1 MNHNS and CDR2 SASEGT come from the germline V gene. The V and J ends lost 5 bases and 4 bases respectively, with 10 bases between them. The DNA of the CDR3 is TGTGCCAGCAGTTGGGCGGAAGCAGATACGCAGTATTTT. This translates into CASSWAEADTQYF.

The rearrangement joins TRBV28 to TRBJ1-2; possibly TRBD1 for D (5 bases). The CDR3 contains 13 residues. The V end was cut by 5 bases, the J end by 4 bases, with 11 bases between. The germline gives CDR1 MDHEN, CDR2 SYDVKM. The chain's CDR3 is CASSRPGGYGYTF. CDR3 sequence (DNA): TGTGCCAGCAGTCGGCCGGGGGGCTATGGCTACACCTTC.

The chain recombines TRBV7-9 with TRBJ2-3; weak D call: TRBD2 (6 bases). Germline V lookup: CDR1 SEHNR, CDR2 FQNEAQ (reference sequence). The CDR3 covers 12 residues. Trimming cost V 8 bases and J 2 bases, with 8 bases left between them. CDR3 in amino acids: CASRGLTDTQYF. The CDR3 coding sequence is TGTGCCAGCCGGGGACTCACAGATACGCAGTATTTT.

The J gene is TRBJ1-4, the V gene TRBV6-1; the match to TRBD1 covers 7 bases. This CDR3 spans 16 amino acids. Germline V gene sequence: CDR1 MNHNS, CDR2 SASEGT. V was clipped by 5 bases and J by 8 bases; unmatched bases: 14. CDR3 sequence (DNA): TGTGCCAGCAGTCAAGGGGGCCCCCAAGGTGGGGAAAAACTGTTTTTT. Residues: CASSQGGPQGGEKLFF.

The rearrangement joins TRBV6-5 to TRBJ2-5, with 9 bases that match TRBD2. The V gene end was trimmed by 2 bases and the J gene end by 5 bases; junction bases not matched to a gene: 9. The CDR3 is 16 residues long. The germline V gene has CDR1 MNHEY and CDR2 SVGAGI. The CDR3 DNA reads TGTGCCAGCAGTTACGTCTGGCGGGAGGGCCGGGAGACCCAGTACTTC. Translated: CASSYVWREGRETQYF.

This chain uses TRBV27 with TRBJ2-1; 9 nucleotides line up with TRBD2. The CDR3 runs to 18 residues. V shed 0 bases, J shed 7 bases, and the junction held 13 bases outside the gene matches. Germline-derived CDR1 and CDR2 are MNHEY and SMNVEV (reference sequence). CDR3 amino acids: CASSLSGGAGGWFNEQFF. CDR3 in DNA: TGTGCCAGCAGTTTATCGGGGGGAGCGGGAGGCTGGTTTAATGAGCAGTTCTTC.

V gene TRBV16 combines with J gene TRBJ1-2, with 8 bases lining up with TRBD1. In germline, CDR1 is KGHSY, CDR2 FQNENV. CDR3 length equals 16 residues. V lost 1 base, J lost 4 bases, and 8 bases stayed unmatched. The CDR3 spells CASSQLSTGGGYGYTF. In DNA, the CDR3 is TGTGCCAGCAGCCAATTATCAACAGGGGGAGGCTATGGCTACACCTTC. Full variable domain (outside the CDR3, taken from reference TRBV16 and TRBJ1-2): GEEVAQTPKHLVRGEGQKAKLYCAPIKGHSYVFWYQQVLKNEFKFLISFQNENVFDETGMPKERFSAKCLPNSPCSLEIQATKLEDSAVYFCASSQLSTGGGYGYTFGSGTRLTVV.

In DNA form, the CDR3 reads TGTGCCAGCAGCCGACAGGGAACTGGCTACACCTTC. Translated: CASSRQGTGYTF. The chain joins TRBV6-6 to TRBJ1-2; 7 nucleotides line up with TRBD1. CDR1 and CDR2 (germline): MNHNY, SVGAGI (reference sequence). The CDR3 extends over 12 amino acids. Trimming cost V 6 bases and J 7 bases; bases outside gene matches: 5.

This clone was observed a single time. J is TRBJ1-6 and V is TRBV6-6; D not resolved. V was clipped by 2 bases and J by 10 bases, with 12 bases between them. The germline V gene has CDR1 MNHNY and CDR2 SVGAGI (reference sequence). The CDR3 consists of 14 residues. CDR3 DNA sequence: TGTGCCAGCAGTTACCCTGAAGGTGGGTCACCCCTCCACTTT. Amino acid sequence: CASSYPEGGSPLHF.

The chain is built from TRBV5-1 and TRBJ1-2; possibly TRBD1 for D (5 bases). V was cut by 0 bases and J by 7 bases, with 10 bases left in between. This CDR3 is built from 13 residues. The germline V gene has CDR1 SGHRS and CDR2 YFSETQ. This CDR3 is CASSLEGASGYTF. The CDR3 DNA follows: TGCGCCAGCAGCTTGGAAGGGGCGAGTGGCTACACCTTC.

The chain combines TRBV6-1 with TRBJ1-1; D not resolved. Trimming took off 7 bases at V and 1 base at J, with 10 bases between the two ends. CDR3 length equals 13 residues. Germline loops: CDR1 MNHNS, CDR2 SASEGT. CDR3 in amino acids: CASTYVRNTEAFF. The DNA of the CDR3 is TGTGCCAGCACTTATGTTAGGAACACTGAAGCTTTCTTT.

This chain uses TRBV7-9 with TRBJ1-3; 7 bases agree with TRBD1. The V gene end was trimmed by 6 bases and the J gene end by 0 bases; junction bases not matched to a gene: 8. Germline CDR1 SEHNR, CDR2 FQNEAQ (reference sequence). The CDR3 consists of 16 residues. CDR3 amino acids: CASSSDRASSGNTIYF. CDR3 DNA: TGTGCCAGCAGTTCCGACAGGGCTAGCTCTGGAAACACCATATATTTT. The complete variable domain, with remaining parts taken from reference TRBV7-9 and TRBJ1-3, reads DTGVSQNPRHKITKRGQNVTFRCDPISEHNRLYWYRQTLGQGPEFLTYFQNEAQLEKSRLLSDRFSAERPKGSFSTLEIQRTEQGDSAMYLCASSSDRASSGNTIYFGEGSWLTVV.

V is TRBV30 and J is TRBJ1-1; D is ambiguous. The CDR3 contains 10 residues. Germline CDR1 and CDR2: GTSNPN and SVGIG (reference sequence). Trimming cost V 3 bases and J 8 bases, with 7 bases left between them. The CDR3, as DNA: TGTGCCTGGAGCACGCCGGAAGCTTTCTTT. Its translation: CAWSTPEAFF.

The V and J genes are TRBV4-1 and TRBJ2-2, with D unclear. Trimming removed 1 base at V and 4 bases at J, with 4 bases between. The CDR3 covers 13 residues. Germline V gene data show CDR1 as MGHRA and CDR2 as YSYEKL. CDR3 nucleotide sequence: TGCGCCAGCAGCCAAGTTGCCACCGGGGAGCTGTTTTTT. Translated, it gives CASSQVATGELFF.

The CDR3 region has the DNA TGTGCCAGTAGTATGGTGGGAGCGAGAGATACGCAGTATTTT. Its translation is CASSMVGARDTQYF. The V gene is TRBV19, the J gene TRBJ2-3; a weak D match, TRBD2 (5 bases). V was shortened by 3 bases and J by 5 bases, with 12 bases between the two germline ends. CDR1 is LNHDA and CDR2 is SQIVND in the germline V gene (reference sequence). This CDR3 has 14 residues.

The chain links TRBV4-1 to TRBJ2-7; weak D call: TRBD1 (6 bases). Looked up from germline, CDR1 is MGHRA and CDR2 is YSYEKL. The CDR3 spans 14 residues. Trimming stripped 1 base from V and 0 bases from J, with 7 bases between. CDR3 in DNA: TGCGCCAGCAGCCAAGGACAGGCCTCCTACGAGCAGTACTTC. This gives the protein CASSQGQASYEQYF.

This clone was observed a handful of times. V gene TRBV5-6 combines with J gene TRBJ2-7; D assignment may be TRBD1 or TRBD2 (5 bases each). V was pared by 4 bases and J by 5 bases, with 19 bases between. CDR1 is SGHDT and CDR2 is YYEEEE in the germline V gene. The CDR3 spans 15 residues. The CDR3, as DNA: TGTGCCAGCAGCGCGAGGGACGGACGTCTACACGAGCAGTACTTC. Translating gives CASSARDGRLHEQYF. Complete variable domain (other parts from reference TRBV5-6 and TRBJ2-7): DAGVTQSPTHLIKTRGQQVTLRCSPKSGHDTVSWYQQALGQGPQFIFQYYEEEERQRGNFPDRFSGHQFPNYSSELNVNALLLGDSALYLCASSARDGRLHEQYFGPGTRLTVT.